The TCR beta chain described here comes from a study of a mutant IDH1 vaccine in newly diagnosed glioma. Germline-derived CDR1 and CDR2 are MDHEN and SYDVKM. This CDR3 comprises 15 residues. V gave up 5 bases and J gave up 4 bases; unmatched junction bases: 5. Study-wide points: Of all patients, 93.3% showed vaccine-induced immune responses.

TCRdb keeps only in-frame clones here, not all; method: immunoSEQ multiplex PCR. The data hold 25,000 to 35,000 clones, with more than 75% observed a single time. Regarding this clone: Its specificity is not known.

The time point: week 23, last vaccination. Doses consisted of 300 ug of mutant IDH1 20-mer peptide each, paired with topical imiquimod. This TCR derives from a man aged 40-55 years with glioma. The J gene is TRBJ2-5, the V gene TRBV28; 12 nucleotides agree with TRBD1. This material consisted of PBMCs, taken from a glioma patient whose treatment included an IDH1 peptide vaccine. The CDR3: CASSMGQGASETQYF. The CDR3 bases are TGTGCCAGCAGTATGGGACAGGGGGCATCAGAGACCCAGTACTTC.